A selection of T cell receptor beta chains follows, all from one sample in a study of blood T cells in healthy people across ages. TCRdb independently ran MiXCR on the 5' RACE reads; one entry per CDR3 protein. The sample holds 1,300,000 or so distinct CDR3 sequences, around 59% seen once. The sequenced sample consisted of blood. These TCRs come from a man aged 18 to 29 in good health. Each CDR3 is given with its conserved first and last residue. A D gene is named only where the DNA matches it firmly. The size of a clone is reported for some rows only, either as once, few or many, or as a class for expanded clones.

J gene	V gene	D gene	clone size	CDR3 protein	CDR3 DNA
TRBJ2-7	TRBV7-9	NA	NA	CASSPTGYPQGEQYF	TGTGCCAGCAGCCCAACCGGGTATCCCCAAGGGGAGCAGTACTTC
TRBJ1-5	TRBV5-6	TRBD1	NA	CASSFRDSLSNQPQHF	TGTGCCAGCAGCTTCCGGGACAGCCTTAGCAATCAGCCCCAGCATTTT
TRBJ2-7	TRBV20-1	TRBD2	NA	CSASPFLTAGYEQYF	TGCAGTGCTAGTCCCTTCCTAACAGCGGGGTACGAGCAGTACTTC
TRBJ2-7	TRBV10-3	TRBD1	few	CASRGQGGDYEQYF	TGTGCCAGCAGAGGACAGGGCGGCGACTACGAGCAGTACTTC
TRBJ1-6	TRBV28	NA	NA	CASSFLGDSPLHF	TGTGCCAGCAGTTTTTTGGGTGATTCACCCCTCCACTTT
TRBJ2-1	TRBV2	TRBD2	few	CASTAAGGSYNEQFF	TGTGCCAGTACCGCGGCGGGGGGCTCCTACAATGAGCAGTTCTTC
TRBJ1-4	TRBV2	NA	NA	CASKVQFSNEKLFF	TGTGCCAGCAAAGTGCAGTTCTCTAATGAAAAACTGTTTTTT
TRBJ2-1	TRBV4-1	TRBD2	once	CASSQEGIAGGSYNEQFF	TGCGCCAGCAGCCAAGAGGGGATAGCGGGAGGGTCTTACAATGAGCAGTTCTTC
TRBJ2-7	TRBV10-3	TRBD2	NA	CAIGTSGYEQYF	TGTGCCATCGGGACTAGCGGCTACGAGCAGTACTTC
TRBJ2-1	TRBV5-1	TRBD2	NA	CASSFMGGQRGNNEQFF	TGCGCCAGCAGCTTCATGGGGGGCCAGCGGGGGAACAATGAGCAGTTCTTC
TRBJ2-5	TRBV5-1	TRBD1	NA	CASGRTGGTETQYF	TGCGCCTCTGGTAGGACAGGGGGAACAGAGACCCAGTACTTC
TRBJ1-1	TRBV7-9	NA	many	CASSFSGTEAFF	TGTGCCAGCAGCTTCAGTGGGACTGAAGCTTTCTTT
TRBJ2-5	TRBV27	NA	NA	CASSPQFIQETQYF	TGTGCCAGCAGCCCTCAATTCATCCAAGAGACCCAGTACTTC
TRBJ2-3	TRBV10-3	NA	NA	CAISESGFMDTQYF	TGTGCCATCAGTGAGTCCGGTTTTATGGATACGCAGTATTTT
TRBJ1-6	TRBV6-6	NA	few	CASSYGQGGSPLHF	TGTGCCAGCAGTTACGGGCAGGGTGGATCACCCCTCCACTTT
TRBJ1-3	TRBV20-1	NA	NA	CSAIRANSGNTIYF	TGCAGTGCTATAAGGGCAAACTCTGGAAACACCATATATTTT
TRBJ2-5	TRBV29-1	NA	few	CSVKNPTNSHQETQYF	TGCAGCGTTAAGAACCCAACAAACTCTCACCAAGAGACCCAGTACTTC